Sequencing of this T cell receptor beta chain was carried out in a study of blood T cell repertoires in COVID-19. Study context: Specimens from acute and convalescent COVID-19 originated in the United States, Italy and Spain. T cells, B-cell-depleted T cells, or PBMCs supplied cDNA or gDNA.

Seattle cases were enrolled at active infection and followed longitudinally. The V and J ends lost 5 bases and 0 bases respectively, with 13 bases between them. CDR1 SGHVS and CDR2 FNYEAQ come from the germline V gene. The CDR3 spans 15 residues. This table comes from immunoSEQ multiplex PCR, and its TCRdb copy is limited to in-frame clones, with some not included. The sample contains about 150,000 clones, 70% to 90% of which appear only once. The specimen was peripheral blood. The TCR sequence derives from an elderly man with COVID-19, enrolled during active disease. The chain is built from TRBV7-6 and TRBJ1-2; D ambiguous. Written as DNA, the CDR3 is TGTGCCAGCAGCCCCGGGGTGGTGGCTAACTATGGCTACACCTTC. Translated, it gives CASSPGVVANYGYTF.